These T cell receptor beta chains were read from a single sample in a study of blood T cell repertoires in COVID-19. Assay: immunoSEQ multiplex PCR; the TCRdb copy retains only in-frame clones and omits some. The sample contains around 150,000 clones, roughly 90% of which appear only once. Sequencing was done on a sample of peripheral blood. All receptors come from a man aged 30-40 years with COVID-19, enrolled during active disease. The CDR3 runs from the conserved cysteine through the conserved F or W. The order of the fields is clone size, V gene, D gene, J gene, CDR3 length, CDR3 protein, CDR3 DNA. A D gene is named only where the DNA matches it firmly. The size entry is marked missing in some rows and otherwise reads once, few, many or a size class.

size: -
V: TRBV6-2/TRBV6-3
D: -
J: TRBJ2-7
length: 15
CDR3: CASSLRASRSYEQYF
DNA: TGTGCCAGCAGTCTCAGGGCTAGTCGGTCCTACGAGCAGTACTTC

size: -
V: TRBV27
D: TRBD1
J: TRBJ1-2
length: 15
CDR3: CASAPAGGLNYGYTF
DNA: TGTGCCAGCGCCCCGGCAGGGGGCTTAAACTATGGCTACACCTTC

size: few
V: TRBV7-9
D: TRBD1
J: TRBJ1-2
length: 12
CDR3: CASSPGTVGYTF
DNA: TGTGCCAGCAGCCCAGGGACAGTTGGCTACACCTTC

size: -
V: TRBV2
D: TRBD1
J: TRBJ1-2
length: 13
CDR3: CASRERGHYGYTF
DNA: TGTGCCAGCAGAGAGAGGGGGCACTATGGCTACACCTTC

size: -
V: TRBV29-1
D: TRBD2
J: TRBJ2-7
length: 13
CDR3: CSVSYRGEYEQYF
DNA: TGCAGCGTCAGCTATCGGGGGGAATATGAGCAGTACTTC

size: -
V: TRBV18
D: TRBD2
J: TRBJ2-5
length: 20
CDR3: CASSPRTSGANRRSQETQYF
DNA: TGTGCCAGCTCACCGCGGACTAGCGGGGCCAATCGTCGGAGCCAAGAGACCCAGTACTTC

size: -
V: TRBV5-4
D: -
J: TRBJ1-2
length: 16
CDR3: CASSGRLGGANYGYTF
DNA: TGTGCCAGCAGCGGACGTTTGGGGGGTGCTAACTATGGCTACACCTTC

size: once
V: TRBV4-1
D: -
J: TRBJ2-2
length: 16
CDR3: CASSQVKGANTGELFF
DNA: TGCGCCAGCAGCCAAGTGAAGGGAGCGAACACCGGGGAGCTGTTTTTT

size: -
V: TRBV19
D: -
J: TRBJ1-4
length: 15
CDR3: CASKIQDSPNEKLFF
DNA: TGTGCCAGTAAGATCCAAGACAGCCCTAATGAAAAACTGTTTTTT

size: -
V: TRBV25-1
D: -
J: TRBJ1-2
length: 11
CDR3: CASSRGWGYTF
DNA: TGTGCCAGCAGCCGAGGGTGGGGCTACACCTTC

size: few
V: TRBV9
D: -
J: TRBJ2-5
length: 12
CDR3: CASSGKGETQYF
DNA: TGTGCCAGCAGCGGGAAGGGGGAGACCCAGTACTTC

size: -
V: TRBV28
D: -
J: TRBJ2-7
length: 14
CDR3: CASSLLGGTYEQYF
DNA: TGTGCCAGCAGTTTGCTGGGGGGAACCTACGAGCAGTACTTC

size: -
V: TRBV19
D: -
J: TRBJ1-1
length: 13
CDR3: CASGDNMNTEAFF
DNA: TGTGCCAGTGGGGACAACATGAACACTGAAGCTTTCTTT

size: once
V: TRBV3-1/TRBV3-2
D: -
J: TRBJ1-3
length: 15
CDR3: CASSRLGHSGNTIYF
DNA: TGTGCCAGCAGCCGCTTAGGACATTCTGGAAACACCATATATTTT

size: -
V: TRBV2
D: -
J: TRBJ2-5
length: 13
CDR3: CASSVISQETQYF
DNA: TGTGCCAGCAGTGTGATTAGCCAAGAGACCCAGTACTTC

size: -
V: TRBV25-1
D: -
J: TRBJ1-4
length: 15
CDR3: CASSDSQGTNEKLFF
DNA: TGTGCCAGCAGTGATTCCCAGGGAACTAATGAAAAACTGTTTTTT